The source of this TCR beta chain is a study of blood T cell repertoires in COVID-19. Across the whole study: Whether acute or convalescent, the COVID-19 samples came from the United States, Italy and Spain. Sample material is recorded as cDNA or gDNA derived from T cells, B-cell-depleted T cells, or PBMCs.

In the authors' workflow: Estimation of nucleated cell counts was performed using reference gene primer amplification. Sequencing used immunoSEQ multiplex PCR; TCRdb keeps in-frame clones, though not all of them. That table is the source of V, J and clone size, and D and trimming were worked out from the DNA. The repertoire includes fewer than 90,000 clones, roughly 88% of them detected once, and 0.35% to 0.5% sits in the top ten. The sequence came from a man between 60 and 75 years old with acute or convalescent COVID-19. Sequencing was carried out using peripheral blood.

The CDR3 sequence is CASNRRNTDTQYF. CDR3 in DNA: TGTGCCAGCAACCGCAGAAACACAGATACGCAGTATTTT. V and J are TRBV6-5 and TRBJ2-3, with D hard to call. The CDR3 is 13 residues long. V lost 7 bases and J lost 2, with 10 bases in between. Germline-derived CDR1 and CDR2 are MNHEY and SVGAGI.